The present T cell receptor beta chain was sequenced within a study of CD8 T cells in ankylosing spondylitis. Findings of the study overall: Matched ankylosing spondylitis synovial fluid reportedly contained a significantly enriched population of disease-linked clones. Within ankylosing spondylitis blood, a TCR beta motif made up of eight or nine highly homologous variants appeared to be characteristic.

The CDR3 is made up of 16 amino acids. Germline CDR1 reads MGHRA; CDR2 reads YSYEKL. Trimming took 1 base from V and 5 from J; bases not matched to a gene: 5. Quantitative barcoded 5'-RACE was used to prepare TCR beta libraries. TCRdb called the 5' RACE reads again in MiXCR, with one record for every CDR3 protein. The profile shows about 160,000 distinct CDR3 sequences, about 18% of them singletons. This clonotype turned up a few times. The antigen is not known. V usage is TRBV4-1 and J usage is TRBJ2-1; TRBD2 agrees at 10 bases. Sequencing used blood, either unsorted or a sorted T cell fraction (not recorded which). The receptor was derived from a male donor with ankylosing spondylitis or in good health (not recorded which). CDR3 in amino acids: CASSQASGRANNEQFF. As DNA, the CDR3 is TGCGCCAGCAGCCAAGCGAGCGGGAGGGCCAACAATGAGCAGTTCTTC.